This T cell receptor (beta chain) was captured in a study of T cell responses to AZD1222 COVID-19 vaccine. Pooling of second doses given at about 4 or about 12 weeks was done. Here immunoSEQ multiplex PCR was the method, and the copy in TCRdb shows in-frame clones only, minus some. The repertoire holds 90,000 to 95,000 clones, with around 89% as singletons. Germline CDR1 SGHNT, CDR2 YYREEE (reference sequence). V was shortened by 4 bases and J by 0 bases, with 10 bases between the two germline ends. The CDR3 runs to 14 residues. This rearrangement joins TRBV5-4 to TRBJ1-1; a weak D match, TRBD1 (5 bases). The receptor was derived from an adult who received the AZD1222 COVID-19 vaccine. This specimen consisted of peripheral blood, obtained 28 days after the second AZD1222 dose. The DNA of the CDR3 is TGTGCCAGCAGCCGGGACGGGGTGAACACTGAAGCTTTCTTT. It specifies CASSRDGVNTEAFF.